Listed here are 8 T cell receptor beta chains from one sample, sequenced in a study of shared clonotypes between healthy human individuals. Data came from immunoSEQ multiplex PCR; TCRdb stores just in-frame clones and leaves some out. The sample carries approximately 2.5 million clones, more than 80% recorded once. The material sequenced was naive CD4+ T cells sorted from blood. The subset: CD45RA+ positively selected. Receptor source: a man between 18 and 35 years old in good health.

Comment on this clone: Distinct nucleotide sequences in the sample also encode this CDR3. CDR3 sequence: CASSYSGGDQPQHF. CDR3 bases: TGTGCCAGCAGTTACTCGGGAGGCGATCAGCCCCAGCATTTT. V usage is TRBV6-5 and J usage is TRBJ1-5; the D is unclear. Trimming shortened V by 0 bases and J by 5 bases, and 8 bases separated the two germline ends. The CDR3 spans 14 residues. Germline V lookup: CDR1 MNHEY, CDR2 SVGAGI.

With regard to this clone: The sample carries other DNA sequences with the same CDR3. The chain links TRBV19 to TRBJ2-7, with 9 nucleotides matching TRBD1. J was trimmed by 2 bases and V by 5 bases; bases with no gene match: 7. CDR3 length: 15 amino acids. Germline CDR1 LNHDA, CDR2 SQIVND (reference sequence). The CDR3 sequence is CASSSPGQGTYEQYF. CDR3 in DNA: TGTGCCAGTAGTTCACCGGGACAGGGAACCTACGAGCAGTACTTC.

The chain has TRBV19 and TRBJ1-2; possible D gene TRBD1, 5 bases. Trimming pared 7 bases from V and 5 bases from J, leaving 20 bases between. Per the germline V gene, CDR1 is LNHDA and CDR2 is SQIVND (reference sequence). This CDR3 comprises 15 residues. The CDR3, as DNA: TGTGCCAGTACGGACTCCGGGACGCTCCCTTATGGCTACACCTTC. This sequence encodes CASTDSGTLPYGYTF. Together with reference TRBV19 and TRBJ1-2, the CDR3 gives the full variable domain: DGGITQSPKYLFRKEGQNVTLSCEQNLNHDAMYWYRQDPGQGLRLIYYSQIVNDFQKGDIAEGYSVSREKKESFPLTVTSAQKNPTAFYLCASTDSGTLPYGYTFGSGTRLTVV.

This clone was counted a few times. The chain combines TRBV2 with TRBJ1-1, with a weak D call TRBD1 (6 bases). V was shortened by 6 bases and J by 5 bases, with 19 bases between the two germline ends. There are 15 residues in the CDR3. Germline CDR1 reads SNHLY; CDR2 reads FYNNEI. The CDR3 DNA reads as TGTGCCAGCAGCACGGAAGGCACAGGGTTAACTGAAGCTTTCTTT. Its protein is CASSTEGTGLTEAFF.

The gene calls are TRBV10-2 and TRBJ1-5; D is unclear. The germline CDR1 and CDR2 sequences are WSHSY and SAAADI. The V and J ends lost 8 bases and 1 base respectively, with 9 bases between them. The CDR3 is made up of 13 amino acids. CDR3 protein: CASYAGSNQPQHF. As DNA, the CDR3 is TGCGCCAGCTACGCGGGGAGCAATCAGCCCCAGCATTTT.

In this sample, this clone turned up once. V and J are TRBV11-2 and TRBJ2-5; no reliable D call. Trimming stripped 3 bases from V and 0 bases from J, with 14 bases between. Looked up from germline, CDR1 is SGHAT and CDR2 is FQNNGV. The CDR3 is 16 amino acids. In DNA, the CDR3 is TGTGCCAGCAGCTTTTCTGGGCATAAGTACCAAGAGACCCAGTACTTC. This gives the protein CASSFSGHKYQETQYF.

The chain combines TRBV11-2 with TRBJ2-3; no clear D. Germline loops: CDR1 SGHAT, CDR2 FQNNGV. The CDR3 totals 12 residues. V was cut by 6 bases and J by 2 bases, with 6 bases left in between. CDR3 loop: CASRPYTDTQYF. DNA of the CDR3: TGTGCCAGCAGACCCTACACAGATACGCAGTATTTT.

The J gene is TRBJ1-1, the V gene TRBV5-1; 7 bases are shared with TRBD1. Per germline, CDR1 SGHRS and CDR2 YFSETQ. The CDR3 has 16 residues. The trim removed 0 bases at V and 7 bases at J, leaving 12 bases unmatched. The CDR3 here is CASSLADRQGGYEAFF. DNA of the CDR3: TGCGCCAGCAGCTTGGCTGATCGACAGGGTGGTTATGAAGCTTTCTTT.